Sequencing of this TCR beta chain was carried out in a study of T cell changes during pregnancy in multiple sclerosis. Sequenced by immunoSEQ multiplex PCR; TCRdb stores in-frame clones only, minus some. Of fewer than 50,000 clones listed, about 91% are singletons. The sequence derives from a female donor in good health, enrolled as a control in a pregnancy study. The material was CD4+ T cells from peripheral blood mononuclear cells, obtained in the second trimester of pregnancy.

The CDR3 DNA follows: TGTGCCATCAGTCCTGGGGACACGCGGTCCAATGAGCAGTTCTTC. Protein product: CAISPGDTRSNEQFF. The chain links TRBV10-3 to TRBJ2-1, with TRBD1 as a possible D gene (6 bases). V was clipped by 5 bases and J by 6 bases, with 17 bases between them. The V gene's germline CDR1 is ENHRY and CDR2 SYGVKD. This CDR3 is 15 amino acids long.